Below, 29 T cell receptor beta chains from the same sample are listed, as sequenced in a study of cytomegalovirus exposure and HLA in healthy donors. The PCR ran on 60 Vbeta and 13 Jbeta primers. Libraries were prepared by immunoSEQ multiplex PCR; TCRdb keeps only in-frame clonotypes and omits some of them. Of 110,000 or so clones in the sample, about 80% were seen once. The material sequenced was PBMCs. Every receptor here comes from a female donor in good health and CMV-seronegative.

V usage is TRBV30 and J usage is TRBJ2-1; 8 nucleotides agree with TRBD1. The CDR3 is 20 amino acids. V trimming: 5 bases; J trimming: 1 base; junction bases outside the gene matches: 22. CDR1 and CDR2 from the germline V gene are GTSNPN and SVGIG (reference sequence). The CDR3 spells CAWAPWGEQGEAGSYNEQFF. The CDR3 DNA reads TGTGCCTGGGCACCGTGGGGGGAACAGGGGGAAGCTGGGTCCTACAATGAGCAGTTCTTC.

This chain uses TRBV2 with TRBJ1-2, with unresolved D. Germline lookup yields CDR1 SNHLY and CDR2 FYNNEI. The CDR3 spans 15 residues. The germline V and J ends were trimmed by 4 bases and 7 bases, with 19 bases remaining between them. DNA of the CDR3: TGTGCCAGCAGTGTTCGAGACAACTCTCCCAGTGGCTACACCTTC. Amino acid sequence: CASSVRDNSPSGYTF.

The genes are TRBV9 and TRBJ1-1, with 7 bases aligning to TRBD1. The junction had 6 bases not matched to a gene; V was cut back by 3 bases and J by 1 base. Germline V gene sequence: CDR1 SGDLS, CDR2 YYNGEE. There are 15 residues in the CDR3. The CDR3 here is CASSGGDRANTEAFF. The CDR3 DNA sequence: TGTGCCAGCAGCGGAGGAGACAGGGCGAACACTGAAGCTTTCTTT. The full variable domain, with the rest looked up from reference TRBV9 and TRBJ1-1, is DSGVTQTPKHLITATGQRVTLRCSPRSGDLSVYWYQQSLDQGLQFLIQYYNGEERAKGNILERFSAQQFPDLHSELNLSSLELGDSALYFCASSGGDRANTEAFFGQGTRLTVV.

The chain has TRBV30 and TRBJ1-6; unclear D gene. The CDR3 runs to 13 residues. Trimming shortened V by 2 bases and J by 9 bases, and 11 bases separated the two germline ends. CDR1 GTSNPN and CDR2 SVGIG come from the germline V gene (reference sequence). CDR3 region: CAWSPGTPSPLHF. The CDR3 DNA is TGTGCCTGGAGTCCAGGTACCCCTTCACCCCTCCACTTT.

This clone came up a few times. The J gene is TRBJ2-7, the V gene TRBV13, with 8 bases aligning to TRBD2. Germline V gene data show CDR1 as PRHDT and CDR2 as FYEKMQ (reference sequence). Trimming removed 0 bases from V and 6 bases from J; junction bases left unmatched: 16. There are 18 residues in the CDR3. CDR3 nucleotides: TGTGCCAGCAGCTTAGGCCCCGGCGGGGGGCCCTCTTCGGGCGAGCAGTACTTC. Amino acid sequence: CASSLGPGGGPSSGEQYF.

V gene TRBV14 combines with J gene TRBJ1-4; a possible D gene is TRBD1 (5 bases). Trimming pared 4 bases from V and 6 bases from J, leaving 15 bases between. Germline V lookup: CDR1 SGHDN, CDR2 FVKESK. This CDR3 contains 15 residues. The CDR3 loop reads CASSPVWGEHEKLFF. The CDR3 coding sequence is TGTGCCAGCAGCCCAGTTTGGGGGGAGCATGAAAAACTGTTTTTT.

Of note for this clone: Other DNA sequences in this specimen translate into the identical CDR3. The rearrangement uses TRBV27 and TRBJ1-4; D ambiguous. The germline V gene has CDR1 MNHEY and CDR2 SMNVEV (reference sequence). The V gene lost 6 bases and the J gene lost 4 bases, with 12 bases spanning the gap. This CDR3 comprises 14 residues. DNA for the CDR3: TGTGCCAGCAGCTTTGCGGAAGATAATGAAAAACTGTTTTTT. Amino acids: CASSFAEDNEKLFF.

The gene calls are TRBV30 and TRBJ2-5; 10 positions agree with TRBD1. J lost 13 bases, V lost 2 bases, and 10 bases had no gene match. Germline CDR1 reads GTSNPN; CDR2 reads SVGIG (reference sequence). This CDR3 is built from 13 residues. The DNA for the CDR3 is TGTGCCTGGAGTCCGGGACAGGGGCTGACGGTGTACTTC. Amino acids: CAWSPGQGLTVYF.

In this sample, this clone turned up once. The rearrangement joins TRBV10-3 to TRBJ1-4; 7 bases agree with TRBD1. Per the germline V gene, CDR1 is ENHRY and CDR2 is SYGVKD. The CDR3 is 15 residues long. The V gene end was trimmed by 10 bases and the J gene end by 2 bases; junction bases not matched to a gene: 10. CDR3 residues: CATSMTGSTNEKLFF. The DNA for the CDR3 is TGTGCCACCTCAATGACAGGGTCCACTAATGAAAAACTGTTTTTT.

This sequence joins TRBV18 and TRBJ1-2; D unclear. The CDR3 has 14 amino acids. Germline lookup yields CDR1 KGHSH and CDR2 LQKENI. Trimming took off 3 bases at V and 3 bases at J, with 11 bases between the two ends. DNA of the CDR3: TGTGCCAGCTCACCCCTCGGTCGGGACTATGGCTACACCTTC. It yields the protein CASSPLGRDYGYTF. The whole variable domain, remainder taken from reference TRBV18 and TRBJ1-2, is NAGVMQNPRHLVRRRGQEARLRCSPMKGHSHVYWYRQLPEEGLKFMVYLQKENIIDESGMPKERFSAEFPKEGPSILRIQQVVRGDSAAYFCASSPLGRDYGYTFGSGTRLTVV.

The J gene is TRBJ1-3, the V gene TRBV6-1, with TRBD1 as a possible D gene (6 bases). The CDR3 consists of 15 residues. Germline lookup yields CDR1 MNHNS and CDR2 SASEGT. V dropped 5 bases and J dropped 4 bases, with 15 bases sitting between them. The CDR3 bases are TGTGCCAGCAGTCCCGCAGGGGCGGCGGGAAACACCATATATTTT. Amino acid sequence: CASSPAGAAGNTIYF.

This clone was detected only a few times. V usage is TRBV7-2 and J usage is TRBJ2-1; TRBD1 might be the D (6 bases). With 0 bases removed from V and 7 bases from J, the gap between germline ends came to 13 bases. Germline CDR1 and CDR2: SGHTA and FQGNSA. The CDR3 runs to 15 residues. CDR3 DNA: TGTGCCAGCAGCTTAGCGTTTAGAGGGGGAAATGAGCAGTTCTTC. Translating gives CASSLAFRGGNEQFF.

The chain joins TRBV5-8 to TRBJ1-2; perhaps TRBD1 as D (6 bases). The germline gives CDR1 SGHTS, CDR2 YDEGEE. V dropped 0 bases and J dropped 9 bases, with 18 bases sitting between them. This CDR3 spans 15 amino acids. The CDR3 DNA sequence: TGTGCCAGCAGCTTGGTGGGGGCAGAGGACACGAGCTACACCTTC. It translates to CASSLVGAEDTSYTF.

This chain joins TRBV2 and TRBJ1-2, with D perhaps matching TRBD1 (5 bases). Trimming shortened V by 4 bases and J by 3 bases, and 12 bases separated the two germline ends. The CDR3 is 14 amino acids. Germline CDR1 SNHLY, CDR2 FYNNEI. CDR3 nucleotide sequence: TGTGCCAGCAGTGGGAAGGGGAAGGACTATGGCTACACCTTC. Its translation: CASSGKGKDYGYTF.

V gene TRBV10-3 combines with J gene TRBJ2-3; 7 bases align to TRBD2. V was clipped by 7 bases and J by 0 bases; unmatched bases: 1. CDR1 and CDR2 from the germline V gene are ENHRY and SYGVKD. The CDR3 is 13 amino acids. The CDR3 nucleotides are TGTGCCATCACGGGGGGAAGCACAGATACGCAGTATTTT. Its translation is CAITGGSTDTQYF.

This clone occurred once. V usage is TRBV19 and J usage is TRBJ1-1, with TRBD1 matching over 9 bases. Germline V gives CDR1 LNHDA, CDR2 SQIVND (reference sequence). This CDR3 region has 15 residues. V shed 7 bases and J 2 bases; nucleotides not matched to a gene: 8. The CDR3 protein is CASTLPGQGNTEAFF. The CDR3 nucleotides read TGTGCCAGTACTTTGCCGGGACAGGGCAACACTGAAGCTTTCTTT.

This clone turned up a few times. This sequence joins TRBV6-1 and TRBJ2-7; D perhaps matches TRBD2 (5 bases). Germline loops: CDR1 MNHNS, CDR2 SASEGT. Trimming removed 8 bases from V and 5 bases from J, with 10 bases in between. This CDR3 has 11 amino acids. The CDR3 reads CASVEGHEQYF. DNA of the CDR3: TGTGCCAGCGTCGAGGGCCACGAGCAGTACTTC.

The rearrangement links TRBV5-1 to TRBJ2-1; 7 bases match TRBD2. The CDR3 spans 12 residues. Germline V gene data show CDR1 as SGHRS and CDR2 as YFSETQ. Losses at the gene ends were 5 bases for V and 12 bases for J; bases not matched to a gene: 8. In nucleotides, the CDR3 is TGCGCCAGCAGTCAAACTAGCGTTGGGCAGTTCTTC. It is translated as CASSQTSVGQFF.

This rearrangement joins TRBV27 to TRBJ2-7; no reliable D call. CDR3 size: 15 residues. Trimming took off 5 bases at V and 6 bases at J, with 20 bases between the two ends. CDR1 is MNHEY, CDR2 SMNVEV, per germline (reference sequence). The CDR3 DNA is TGTGCCAGCAGTCCCCTCGGAGACCCCGATACCGAGCAGTACTTC. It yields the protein CASSPLGDPDTEQYF.

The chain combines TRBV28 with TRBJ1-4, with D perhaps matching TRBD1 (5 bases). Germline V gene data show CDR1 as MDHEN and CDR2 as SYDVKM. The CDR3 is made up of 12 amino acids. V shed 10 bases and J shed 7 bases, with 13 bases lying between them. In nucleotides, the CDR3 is TGTGCCACGGAGCAGGGAGGTGAAAAACTGTTTTTT. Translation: CATEQGGEKLFF.

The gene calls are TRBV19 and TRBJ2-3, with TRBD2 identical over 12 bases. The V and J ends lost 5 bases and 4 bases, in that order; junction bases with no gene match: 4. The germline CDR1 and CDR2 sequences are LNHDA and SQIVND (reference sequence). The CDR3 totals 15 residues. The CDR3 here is CASSSSSGGADTQYF. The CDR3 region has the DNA TGTGCCAGTAGTTCCTCTAGCGGGGGGGCAGATACGCAGTATTTT.

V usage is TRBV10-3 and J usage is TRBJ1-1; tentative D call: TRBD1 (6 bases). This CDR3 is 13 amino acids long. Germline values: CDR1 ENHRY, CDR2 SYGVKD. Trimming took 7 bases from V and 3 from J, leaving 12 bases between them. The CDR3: CAITQGGHTEAFF. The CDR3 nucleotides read TGTGCCATCACCCAAGGGGGTCACACTGAAGCTTTCTTT.

The CDR3 nucleotides read TGTGCCAGCAGCCCCAATCAAGAGACCCAGTACTTC. It codes for CASSPNQETQYF. The chain is built from TRBV9 and TRBJ2-5, with D uncertain. Trimming pared 4 bases from V and 2 bases from J, leaving 6 bases between. Germline-derived CDR1 and CDR2 are SGDLS and YYNGEE. The CDR3 spans 12 residues.

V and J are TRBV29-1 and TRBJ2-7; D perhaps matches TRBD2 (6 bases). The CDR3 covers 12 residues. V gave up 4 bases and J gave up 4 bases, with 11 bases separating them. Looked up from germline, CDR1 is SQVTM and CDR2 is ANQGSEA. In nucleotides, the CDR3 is TGCAGCGTTGTGGGACTCCAATACGAGCAGTACTTC. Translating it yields CSVVGLQYEQYF.

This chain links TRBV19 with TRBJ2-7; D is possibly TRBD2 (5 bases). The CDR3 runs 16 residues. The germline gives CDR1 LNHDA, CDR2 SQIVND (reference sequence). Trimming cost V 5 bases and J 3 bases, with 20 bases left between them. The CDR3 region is CASSSAGRRSGYEQYF. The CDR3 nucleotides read TGTGCCAGTAGTTCCGCGGGTAGGAGGTCTGGCTACGAGCAGTACTTC.

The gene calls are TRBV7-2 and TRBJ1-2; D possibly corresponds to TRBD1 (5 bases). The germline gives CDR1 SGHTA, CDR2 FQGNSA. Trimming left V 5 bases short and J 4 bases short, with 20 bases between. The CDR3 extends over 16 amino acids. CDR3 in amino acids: CASSLVGQGMGYGYTF. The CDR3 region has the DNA TGTGCCAGCAGCCTGGTCGGGCAGGGAATGGGCTATGGCTACACCTTC.

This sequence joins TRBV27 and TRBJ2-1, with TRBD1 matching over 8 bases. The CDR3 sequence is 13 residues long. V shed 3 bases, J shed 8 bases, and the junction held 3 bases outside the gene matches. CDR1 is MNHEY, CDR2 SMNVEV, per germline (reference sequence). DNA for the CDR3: TGTGCCAGCAGTTTCCCACAGGGGGATGAGCAGTTCTTC. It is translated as CASSFPQGDEQFF.

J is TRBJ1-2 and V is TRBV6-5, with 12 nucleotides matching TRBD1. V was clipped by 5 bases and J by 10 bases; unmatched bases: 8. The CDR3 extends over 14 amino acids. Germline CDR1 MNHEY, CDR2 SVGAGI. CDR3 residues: CASSRPGQGADYTF. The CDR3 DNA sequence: TGTGCCAGCAGTCGTCCGGGACAGGGGGCTGACTACACCTTC.

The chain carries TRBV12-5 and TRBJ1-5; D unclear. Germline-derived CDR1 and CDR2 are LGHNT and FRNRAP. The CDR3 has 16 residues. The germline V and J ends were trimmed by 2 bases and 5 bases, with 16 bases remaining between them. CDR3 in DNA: TGTGCTAGTGGTTTGTGGCGGCCCACTGCGGATCAGCCCCAGCATTTT. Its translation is CASGLWRPTADQPQHF. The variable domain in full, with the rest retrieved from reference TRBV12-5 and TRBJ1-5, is DARVTQTPRHKVTEMGQEVTMRCQPILGHNTVFWYRQTMMQGLELLAYFRNRAPLDDSGMPKDRFSAEMPDATLATLKIQPSEPRDSAVYFCASGLWRPTADQPQHFGDGTRLSIL.